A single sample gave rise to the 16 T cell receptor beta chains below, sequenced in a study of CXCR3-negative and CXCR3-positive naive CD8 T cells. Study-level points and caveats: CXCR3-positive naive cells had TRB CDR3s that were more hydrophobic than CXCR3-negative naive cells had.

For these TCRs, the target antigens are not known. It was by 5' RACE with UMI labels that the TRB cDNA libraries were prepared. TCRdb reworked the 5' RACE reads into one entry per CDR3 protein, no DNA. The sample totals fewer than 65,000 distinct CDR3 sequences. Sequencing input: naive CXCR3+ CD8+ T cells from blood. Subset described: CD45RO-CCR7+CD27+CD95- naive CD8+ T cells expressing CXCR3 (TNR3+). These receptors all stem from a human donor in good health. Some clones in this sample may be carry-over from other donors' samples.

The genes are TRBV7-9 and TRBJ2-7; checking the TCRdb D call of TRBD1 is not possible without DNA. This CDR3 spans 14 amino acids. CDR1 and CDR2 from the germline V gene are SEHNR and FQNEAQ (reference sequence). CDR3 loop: CASSPTGESYEQYF.

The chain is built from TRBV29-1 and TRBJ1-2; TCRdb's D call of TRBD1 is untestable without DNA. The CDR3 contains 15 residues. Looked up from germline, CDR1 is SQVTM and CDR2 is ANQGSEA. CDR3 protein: CSVEGRPTGGYGYTF.

The CDR3 region is CSVETDEHAEAFF. The chain has TRBV29-1 and TRBJ1-1; TCRdb gives TRBD1 as the D gene, but with no DNA this cannot be confirmed. Germline V CDR1 and CDR2: SQVTM, ANQGSEA. The CDR3 is 13 residues long.

This CDR3 is CASSLGTGDTQYF. The J gene is TRBJ2-3, the V gene TRBV11-3; lacking DNA, the TRBD1 call made by TCRdb goes unchecked. CDR3 size: 13 residues. Germline CDR1 is SGHNT and CDR2 is YENEEA.

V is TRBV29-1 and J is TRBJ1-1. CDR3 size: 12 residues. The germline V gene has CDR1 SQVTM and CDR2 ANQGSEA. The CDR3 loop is CSVEVGGPEAFF.

The CDR3 loop reads CASSEEGLGTGELFF. The rearrangement joins TRBV2 to TRBJ2-2; TCRdb gives TRBD1 as the D gene, but with no DNA this cannot be confirmed. This CDR3 region has 15 residues. CDR1 and CDR2 (germline): SNHLY, FYNNEI.

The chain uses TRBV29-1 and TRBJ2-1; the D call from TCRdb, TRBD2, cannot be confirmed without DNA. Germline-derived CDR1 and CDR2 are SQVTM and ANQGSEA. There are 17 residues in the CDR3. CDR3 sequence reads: CSAAGLAGAPSVNEQFF.

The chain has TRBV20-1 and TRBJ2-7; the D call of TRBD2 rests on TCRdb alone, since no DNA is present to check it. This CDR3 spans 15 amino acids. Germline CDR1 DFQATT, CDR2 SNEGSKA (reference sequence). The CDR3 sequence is CSARDMEVGGGEQYF.

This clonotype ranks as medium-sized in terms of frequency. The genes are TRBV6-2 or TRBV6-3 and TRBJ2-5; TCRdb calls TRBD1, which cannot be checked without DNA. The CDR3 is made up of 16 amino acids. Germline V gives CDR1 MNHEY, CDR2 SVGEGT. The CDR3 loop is CASTRTWGLSEETQYF.

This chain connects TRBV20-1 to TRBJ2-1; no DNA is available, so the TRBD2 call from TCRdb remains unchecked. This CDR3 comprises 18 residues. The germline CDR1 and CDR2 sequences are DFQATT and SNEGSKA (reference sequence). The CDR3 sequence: CSGSGLAGVKVATNEQFF.

CDR3 sequence: CSVEGSSGSPGTQYF. This chain connects TRBV29-1 to TRBJ2-3; checking the TCRdb D call of TRBD2 is not possible without DNA. In germline, CDR1 is SQVTM, CDR2 ANQGSEA. This CDR3 is built from 15 residues.

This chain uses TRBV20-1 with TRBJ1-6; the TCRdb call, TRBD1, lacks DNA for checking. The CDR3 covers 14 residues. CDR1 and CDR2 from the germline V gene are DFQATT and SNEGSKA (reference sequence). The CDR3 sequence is CSAIPPTGGSPLHF.

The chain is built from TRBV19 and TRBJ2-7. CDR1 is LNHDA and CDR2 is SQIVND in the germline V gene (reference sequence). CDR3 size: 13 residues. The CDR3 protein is CASSTTRSYEQYF.

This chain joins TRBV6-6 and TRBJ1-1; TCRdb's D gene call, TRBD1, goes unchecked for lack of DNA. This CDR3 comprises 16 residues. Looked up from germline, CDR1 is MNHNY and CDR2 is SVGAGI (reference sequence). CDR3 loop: CASSYLGKGLGTEAFF.

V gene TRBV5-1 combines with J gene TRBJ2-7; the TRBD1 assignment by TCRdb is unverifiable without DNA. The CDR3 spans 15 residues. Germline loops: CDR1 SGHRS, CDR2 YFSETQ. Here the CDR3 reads CASSLGQGLTCEQYF.

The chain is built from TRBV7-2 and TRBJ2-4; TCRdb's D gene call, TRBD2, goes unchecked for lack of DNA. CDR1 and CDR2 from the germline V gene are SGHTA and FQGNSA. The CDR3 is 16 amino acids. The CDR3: CASSAYGPLAKNIQYF.